The clone carrying this T cell receptor beta chain was counted at least ten times. The target antigen is unknown. V lost 1 base, J lost 0 bases, and 9 bases lay in between. The CDR3 extends over 14 amino acids. The V gene's germline CDR1 is SQVTM and CDR2 ANQGSEA. Recently diagnosed hyperthyroidism of less than 2 months' duration affected patients aged 18 to 65. These data are taken from a study of T cells in Graves' hyperthyroidism and ophthalmopathy. General study points: Blood also contained most expanded thyroid clonotypes above 0.001. In simple terms, a model built on 13 V-J features told ophthalmopathy apart from stable hyperthyroidism.

Amplification of TCR beta CDR3 regions used RNA as the template. HTBI primers were used for first-round RT-PCR of the TCR CDR3. TCRdb re-called the multiplex PCR reads with MiXCR, one entry per CDR3 protein. This table has around 800,000 distinct CDR3 sequences, about two fifths appearing once. The clonotype comes from a man aged 18-30 years with Graves' hyperthyroidism. The sequencing input was blood. The chain is built from TRBV29-1 and TRBJ1-1, with a possible D match to TRBD1 (5 bases). The CDR3 DNA follows: TGCAGCGTTGAAGTGGGACCCCTGAACACTGAAGCTTTCTTT. This sequence encodes CSVEVGPLNTEAFF.